The 14 T cell receptor beta chains below come from one sample, sequenced in a study of a mutant IDH1 vaccine in newly diagnosed glioma. Documented time point: baseline, week 1 (first vaccination visit). Treatment here: pre-vaccination baseline after standard-of-care therapy. The data were produced by immunoSEQ multiplex PCR, yet TCRdb's version contains in-frame clones alone and is incomplete. The data show tens of thousands of clones, 79% seen once. The specimen was PBMCs, collected from a glioma patient treated with radiotherapy, temozolomide or both. The receptors were sampled from a man aged 45 to 65 with glioma.

This clone was seen only a few times. The rearrangement uses TRBV29-1 and TRBJ1-1, with TRBD1 matching 10 bases. Germline V gene sequence: CDR1 SQVTM, CDR2 ANQGSEA. CDR3 length: 12 amino acids. The V gene end was trimmed by 5 bases and the J gene end by 6 bases; junction bases not matched to a gene: 3. The CDR3 coding sequence is TGCAGCGTTACCGGGACAGGGGCTGAAGCTTTCTTT. It codes for CSVTGTGAEAFF.

The rearrangement joins TRBV5-6 to TRBJ2-1; 8 bases fit TRBD2. The V gene's germline CDR1 is SGHDT and CDR2 YYEEEE. With V trimmed by 1 base and J by 7 bases, 4 bases remained unmatched. The CDR3 runs 14 residues. Here the CDR3 DNA reads TGTGCCAGCAGCTTGTCTAGCGGGCGGAATGAGCAGTTCTTC. This codes for CASSLSSGRNEQFF.

The V call is TRBV7-2, the J call TRBJ2-3, with D unresolved. Looked up from germline, CDR1 is SGHTA and CDR2 is FQGNSA. This CDR3 is 14 amino acids long. Trimming cost V 5 bases and J 2 bases, with 11 bases left between them. As DNA, the CDR3 is TGTGCCAGCAGCCCCAGGACCCCCACAGATACGCAGTATTTT. As protein: CASSPRTPTDTQYF.

This chain connects TRBV5-4 to TRBJ1-2, with D unresolved. Trimming left V 3 bases short and J 6 bases short, with 21 bases between. CDR3 length equals 16 residues. Per germline, CDR1 SGHNT and CDR2 YYREEE (reference sequence). CDR3 sequence: CASSSAPGFGLNGYTF. For the CDR3, the DNA is TGTGCCAGCAGCTCGGCCCCCGGATTTGGGTTGAATGGCTACACCTTC.

This rearrangement joins TRBV5-1 to TRBJ2-3, with D hard to call. The CDR3 loop spans 14 amino acids. Trimming took 2 bases from V and 1 from J, leaving 8 bases between them. Looked up from germline, CDR1 is SGHRS and CDR2 is YFSETQ. The CDR3 region has the DNA TGCGCCAGCAGCTTACCGTCAGGCACAGATACGCAGTATTTT. Amino acids: CASSLPSGTDTQYF.

The V call is TRBV27, the J call TRBJ1-5; D is ambiguous. V was cut by 2 bases and J by 1 base, with 3 bases left in between. Germline CDR1 MNHEY, CDR2 SMNVEV (reference sequence). CDR3 length: 13 amino acids. CDR3 residues: CASSLGSNQPQHF. CDR3 in DNA: TGTGCCAGCAGTTTAGGGAGCAATCAGCCCCAGCATTTT.

The chain recombines TRBV19 with TRBJ2-2, with a tentative D call TRBD2 (5 bases). This CDR3 is built from 15 residues. In germline, CDR1 is LNHDA, CDR2 SQIVND (reference sequence). Between the trimmed V and J ends, which lost 3 bases and 0 bases, there was a span of 8 bases. The CDR3 DNA sequence: TGTGCCAGTAGTATGAGGGTATCGAACACCGGGGAGCTGTTTTTT. Translation: CASSMRVSNTGELFF.

V is TRBV28 and J is TRBJ2-7; D not resolved. Trimming removed 4 bases from V and 7 bases from J, with 17 bases in between. From germline, CDR1 is MDHEN and CDR2 SYDVKM. The CDR3 sequence is 14 residues long. DNA of the CDR3: TGTGCCAGCAGTTCTCTTTTCCGCTTATTGGAGCAGTACTTC. Translating gives CASSSLFRLLEQYF.

The chain joins TRBV7-2 to TRBJ2-1, with 8 bases matching TRBD2. V lost 0 bases, J lost 6 bases, and 7 bases stayed unmatched. Per germline, CDR1 SGHTA and CDR2 FQGNSA. This CDR3 comprises 16 residues. The CDR3 sequence is CASSLAGGGQSNEQFF. The CDR3 DNA sequence: TGTGCCAGCAGCTTAGCAGGCGGGGGGCAGTCCAATGAGCAGTTCTTC. Together with reference TRBV7-2 and TRBJ2-1, the CDR3 gives the full variable domain: GAGVSQSPSNKVTEKGKDVELRCDPISGHTALYWYRQSLGQGLEFLIYFQGNSAPDKSGLPSDRFSAERTGGSVSTLTIQRTQQEDSAVYLCASSLAGGGQSNEQFFGPGTRLTVL.

The rearrangement joins TRBV7-2 to TRBJ1-5; D remains unclear. V was trimmed by 7 bases and J by 4 bases, leaving 11 bases between them. This CDR3 contains 13 residues. CDR1 and CDR2 from the germline V gene are SGHTA and FQGNSA. The CDR3 sequence: CASKGRENQPQHF. The DNA of the CDR3 is TGTGCCAGCAAAGGACGGGAAAATCAGCCCCAGCATTTT.

V usage is TRBV15 and J usage is TRBJ1-5; 9 bases are shared with TRBD1. V lost 2 bases to trimming and J lost 4 bases; unmatched junction nucleotides: 6. Looked up from germline, CDR1 is LNHNV and CDR2 is YYDKDF (reference sequence). The CDR3 has 16 amino acids. Here the CDR3 DNA reads TGTGCCACCAGCAGACCGGGACAGGGTTGGAATCAGCCCCAGCATTTT. Residues: CATSRPGQGWNQPQHF.

The chain employs TRBV6-6 and TRBJ2-4, with D perhaps TRBD1 (6 bases). In germline, CDR1 is MNHNY, CDR2 SVGAGI (reference sequence). The CDR3 length is 14 residues. Trimming removed 6 bases from V and 9 bases from J, with 18 bases in between. Here the CDR3 reads CASRPTDRRGIQYF. The CDR3 DNA reads TGTGCCAGCAGGCCAACGGACAGACGGGGCATTCAGTACTTC.

The chain carries TRBV7-9 and TRBJ1-4, with 9 bases identical to TRBD1. There are 14 residues in the CDR3. Germline assignment: CDR1 SEHNR and CDR2 FQNEAQ (reference sequence). J gave up 5 bases and V 5 bases, and 3 bases lay outside the gene matches. The CDR3 protein is CASSQGQGNEKLFF. The CDR3 nucleotides are TGTGCCAGCAGCCAGGGACAGGGAAATGAAAAACTGTTTTTT.

The chain carries TRBV4-1 and TRBJ2-7; 8 nucleotides match TRBD1. The CDR3 contains 16 residues. Germline CDR1 MGHRA, CDR2 YSYEKL. V was pared by 5 bases and J by 1 base, with 10 bases of the junction left unmatched. CDR3 bases: TGCGCCAGCAGCGCTAGACAGGGGCTCGATTCCTACGAGCAGTACTTC. Its protein product is CASSARQGLDSYEQYF.